Below, 17 T cell receptor beta chains from the same sample are listed, as sequenced in a study of blood T cells in healthy people across ages (dated by TCRdb to about 2015). The library was built by means of 5' RACE. Sequenced using an Illumina HiSeq 2500. A second PCR of about 7 to 12 cycles was run with a J-beta primer mix and a sample-barcoded 5' primer. TCRdb itself trimmed the public reads at Q25 with fastp, ran MiXCR and retained productive beta chains. Each record represents a unique CDR3 protein, reported with the most common genes and DNA among its rows. This sample holds around 800,000 distinct CDR3 sequences; less than 70% were observed only once. The ten largest clonotypes hold about 42% of the sample. The sequenced material came from blood. All receptors come from a man at least 80 years old in good health.

The rearrangement joins TRBV7-2 to TRBJ2-1, with 7 bases fitting TRBD2. V dropped 1 base and J dropped 6; count of bases not matched to a gene: 6. Germline CDR1 is SGHTA and CDR2 is FQGNSA. The CDR3 is 15 residues long. The CDR3 coding sequence is TGTGCCAGCAGCTTAGAGCGGGACCCCTTCAATGAGCAGTTCTTC. Translated: CASSLERDPFNEQFF. Based on the CDR3 plus reference TRBV7-2 and TRBJ2-1, the full variable domain is GAGVSQSPSNKVTEKGKDVELRCDPISGHTALYWYRQSLGQGLEFLIYFQGNSAPDKSGLPSDRFSAERTGGSVSTLTIQRTQQEDSAVYLCASSLERDPFNEQFFGPGTRLTVL.

The chain links TRBV27 to TRBJ2-7, with no clear D. Germline CDR1 and CDR2: MNHEY and SMNVEV (reference sequence). The CDR3 spans 13 residues. V lost 6 bases and J 4 bases, leaving 13 bases between the germline ends. CDR3 region: CASSRGRLYEQYF. CDR3 in DNA: TGTGCCAGCAGCCGTGGCAGGCTGTACGAGCAGTACTTC.

The gene calls are TRBV6-1 and TRBJ1-5; D is ambiguous. The CDR3 totals 15 residues. Germline CDR1 and CDR2: MNHNS and SASEGT. The V and J ends lost 4 bases and 0 bases respectively, with 10 bases between them. DNA for the CDR3: TGTGCCAGCAGTGTGTGGGTGTCTAGCAATCAGCCCCAGCATTTT. Protein sequence: CASSVWVSSNQPQHF.

The table lists this clonotype with many counts. The J gene is TRBJ2-7, the V gene TRBV6-4; 9 nucleotides agree with TRBD1. CDR3 length: 17 amino acids. Trimming at V came to 6 bases and at J to 2 bases, leaving 14 bases not matched to a gene. Germline CDR1 and CDR2: MRHNA and SNTAGT. CDR3 nucleotide sequence: TGTGCCAGCAGCCACCTACTCCTACAGGGGGCCCCCTACGAGCAGTACTTC. Residues: CASSHLLLQGAPYEQYF.

V is TRBV20-1 and J is TRBJ2-7; TRBD1 agrees at 7 bases. Trimming took 4 bases from V and 5 from J; bases not matched to a gene: 2. Germline values: CDR1 DFQATT, CDR2 SNEGSKA (reference sequence). The CDR3 has 11 amino acids. The CDR3 bases are TGCAGTGCTATTACAGGGGACGAGCAGTACTTC. It translates to CSAITGDEQYF.

This clonotype was found a few times. This chain uses TRBV15 with TRBJ2-1, with D perhaps being TRBD1 or TRBD2 (5 bases each). V was cut by 0 bases and J by 10 bases, with 16 bases left in between. Per germline, CDR1 LNHNV and CDR2 YYDKDF (reference sequence). This CDR3 has 15 residues. CDR3 residues: CATSRDIGTPVEQFF. For the CDR3, the DNA is TGTGCCACCAGCAGAGATATTGGGACCCCCGTCGAGCAGTTCTTC.

J is TRBJ2-7 and V is TRBV7-9, with 7 bases identical to TRBD2. The CDR3 covers 16 residues. The germline V gene encodes CDR1 SEHNR and CDR2 FQNEAQ (reference sequence). V lost 1 base and J lost 4; bases outside the gene matches: 10. CDR3 in amino acids: CASSLGLAGEGYEQYF. The CDR3 region has the DNA TGTGCCAGCAGCTTAGGCCTCGCGGGAGAAGGGTACGAGCAGTACTTC.

The rearrangement joins TRBV5-6 to TRBJ2-5; no clear D gene. Per germline, CDR1 SGHDT and CDR2 YYEEEE. The CDR3 is 15 amino acids. With 2 bases removed from V and 0 bases from J, the gap between germline ends came to 11 bases. This CDR3 is CASSFSDGYQETQYF. CDR3 DNA sequence: TGTGCCAGCAGCTTTTCGGACGGGTACCAAGAGACCCAGTACTTC.

The CDR3 coding sequence is TGTGCCAGCAGCGTAGAGAACGAGCCGAGCTCCTACAATGAGCAGTTCTTC. Translated: CASSVENEPSSYNEQFF. The chain combines TRBV9 with TRBJ2-1; unclear D gene. From germline, CDR1 is SGDLS and CDR2 YYNGEE. The ends were cut back, 0 bases at V and 0 bases at J, with 13 bases in the middle. The CDR3 totals 17 residues. Full variable domain (outside the CDR3, taken from reference TRBV9 and TRBJ2-1): DSGVTQTPKHLITATGQRVTLRCSPRSGDLSVYWYQQSLDQGLQFLIQYYNGEERAKGNILERFSAQQFPDLHSELNLSSLELGDSALYFCASSVENEPSSYNEQFFGPGTRLTVL.

There are a few counts of this clonotype. V is TRBV4-1 and J is TRBJ2-4; 11 bases map to TRBD2. The germline V gene encodes CDR1 MGHRA and CDR2 YSYEKL. The CDR3 is 17 residues long. Trimming took 4 bases from V and 13 from J; bases not matched to a gene: 18. Here the CDR3 DNA reads TGCGCCAGCAGCCCCGGGACTAGCGGCTTCTCCTACAATGAGCAGTACTTC. Translating it yields CASSPGTSGFSYNEQYF.

This rearrangement joins TRBV24-1 to TRBJ2-1; TRBD2 might be the D (7 bases). Germline lookup yields CDR1 KGHDR and CDR2 SFDVKD. Deletions cut 1 base from V and 1 base from J, with 13 bases between. The CDR3 runs 17 residues. CDR3 bases: TGTGCCACCAGTGATTTTAGGGGGGGCTCATCCTACAATGAGCAGTTCTTC. Translation: CATSDFRGGSSYNEQFF.

This chain joins TRBV6-1 and TRBJ1-2; D is ambiguous. This CDR3 spans 16 amino acids. Looked up from germline, CDR1 is MNHNS and CDR2 is SASEGT. V lost 0 bases and J 2 bases, leaving 13 bases between the germline ends. The chain's CDR3 is CASSEAGLQRNYGYTF. The DNA for the CDR3 is TGTGCCAGCAGTGAAGCGGGCCTACAGCGAAACTATGGCTACACCTTC.

The J gene is TRBJ2-6, the V gene TRBV7-6; D is unclear. The V end lost 5 bases, the J end lost 0 bases, and 14 bases lay between the germline ends. The CDR3 is made up of 17 amino acids. Germline V gene sequence: CDR1 SGHVS, CDR2 FNYEAQ. The CDR3 DNA is TGTGCCAGCAGCATAGAAGCCCGGAGCTCTGGGGCCAACGTCCTGACTTTC. This codes for CASSIEARSSGANVLTF.

This clonotype was observed a handful of times. The V gene is TRBV7-9, the J gene TRBJ2-1; the D gene is possibly TRBD2 (6 bases). This CDR3 region has 13 residues. Germline-derived CDR1 and CDR2 are SEHNR and FQNEAQ (reference sequence). The V gene lost 3 bases and the J gene lost 9 bases, with 12 bases spanning the gap. The CDR3 DNA reads as TGTGCCAGCAGCTTTACTAGCAATGCTGAGCAGTTCTTC. Encoded protein: CASSFTSNAEQFF.

This rearrangement joins TRBV7-2 to TRBJ2-1, with D possibly matching TRBD2 (6 bases). This CDR3 has 12 amino acids. The V end was cut by 6 bases, the J end by 4 bases, with 7 bases between. CDR1 is SGHTA, CDR2 FQGNSA, per germline. CDR3 DNA: TGTGCCAGCAGAAGCGGGTACAATGAGCAGTTCTTC. This translates into CASRSGYNEQFF.

The chain joins TRBV7-2 to TRBJ2-7; 10 nucleotides agree with TRBD2. The length of the CDR3 is 14 residues. The V segment lost 6 bases and the J segment 6 bases; nucleotides outside the gene matches: 8. Germline V CDR1 and CDR2: SGHTA, FQGNSA. CDR3 loop: CASSRTSGACEQYF. CDR3 DNA: TGTGCCAGCAGTCGGACTAGCGGTGCCTGCGAGCAGTACTTC.

About this clonotype: A read error may produce the germline difference seen at one junction end. The chain is built from TRBV7-2 and TRBJ1-2; D gene uncertain. Germline V CDR1 and CDR2: SGHTA, FQGNSA. The CDR3 spans 14 residues. The CDR3 DNA reads TGTGTCAGCAGCTTAGATGGGCGGAACTATGGCTACACCTTC. Translated: CVSSLDGRNYGYTF. The whole variable domain, filled in from reference TRBV7-2 and TRBJ1-2, reads GAGVSQSPSNKVTEKGKDVELRCDPISGHTALYWYRQSLGQGLEFLIYFQGNSAPDKSGLPSDRFSAERTGGSVSTLTIQRTQQEDSAVYLCVSSLDGRNYGYTFGSGTRLTVV.